Each of the 22 T cell receptor beta chains below was sequenced from the same sample in a study of CD8+CD57+ T cells in acquired aplastic anemia. The TCR beta profiling, which covered VDJ combination and CDR3 sequence, was carried out using genomic DNA as the template. TCRdb processed the reads anew with MiXCR; each CDR3 protein has one entry. The sample lists 350,000 to 450,000 distinct CDR3 sequences; 65% to 80% were seen once. Specimen: sorted CD4+, CD8+, or CD8+CD57+ T cells (not recorded which) from PBMCs. These TCRs come from a human donor in good health, serving as a control.

V usage is TRBV12-3 or TRBV12-4 and J usage is TRBJ1-2, with TRBD1 identical over 7 bases. Trimming removed 11 bases from V and 6 bases from J; junction bases left unmatched: 21. This CDR3 is built from 16 residues. The CDR3 reads CAWSLDLQGGADGYTF. In DNA form, the CDR3 reads TGTGCCTGGAGTCTTGACTTGCAGGGGGGCGCCGATGGCTACACCTTC.

V is TRBV7-3 and J is TRBJ2-7; 7 bases fit TRBD1. J lost 7 bases, V lost 6 bases, and 9 bases had no gene match. CDR3 length: 13 residues. Germline CDR1 SGHTA, CDR2 FQGTGA. The CDR3 is CASSPGQVMEQYF. The CDR3 nucleotides are TGTGCCAGCAGTCCCGGACAGGTTATGGAGCAGTACTTC.

With respect to this clonotype: Given the absence of the conserved phenylalanine or tryptophan at the CDR3 end, a read error is likely. It is unclear where the CDR3 begins or ends on the DNA, so no DNA is shown, and the CDR3 is as TCRdb lists it. The rearrangement uses TRBV7-8 and TRBJ2-7. The germline V gene encodes CDR1 SGHVS and CDR2 FQNEAQ. A total of 13 residues make up the CDR3, ends included. The CDR3 loop is CASSVGRSADQQA.

This rearrangement joins TRBV10-3 to TRBJ1-2, with D perhaps matching TRBD1 (6 bases). The CDR3 runs to 18 residues. The germline V gene has CDR1 ENHRY and CDR2 SYGVKD. V was pared by 4 bases and J by 8 bases, with 29 bases between. The CDR3: CAISGLPGKLAGADGYTF. The CDR3 DNA follows: TGTGCCATCAGTGGGCTCCCCGGGAAGCTAGCGGGGGCTGACGGCTACACCTTC.

This clonotype showed up just once. The rearrangement joins TRBV2 to TRBJ1-1, with 7 bases lining up with TRBD1. There are 13 residues in the CDR3. The V gene's germline CDR1 is SNHLY and CDR2 FYNNEI. The CDR3 sequence: CARGGTANTEAFF. CDR3 sequence (DNA): TGTGCTAGAGGCGGGACAGCGAACACTGAAGCTTTCTTT.

The chain links TRBV9 to TRBJ2-1; no definite D call. Germline V gene lookup returns CDR1 SGDLS and CDR2 YYNGEE. Trimming left V 4 bases short and J 12 bases short, with 14 bases between. There are 12 residues in the CDR3. Here the CDR3 reads CASSKRLAGQFF. In nucleotides, the CDR3 is TGTGCCAGCAGCAAACGACTCGCTGGGCAGTTCTTC.

CDR3 DNA: TGTGCCAGCAGCTTAGTACGCGGCGGGACCGATACGCAGTTCTTT. Translated, it gives CASSLVRGGTDTQFF. The V gene is TRBV7-2, the J gene TRBJ1-1; TRBD1 might be the D (5 bases). V was shortened by 1 base and J by 14 bases, with 23 bases between the two germline ends. Germline lookup yields CDR1 SGHTA and CDR2 FQGNSA. This CDR3 has 15 residues.

The J gene is TRBJ1-6, the V gene TRBV7-2; 7 bases are shared with TRBD1. The trim removed 6 bases at V and 18 bases at J, leaving 20 bases unmatched. The V gene's germline CDR1 is SGHTA and CDR2 FQGNSA. The CDR3 is 15 amino acids. The CDR3 bases are TGTGCCAGCAGTCCTCGACAGGGCTCACCTTATGGCTACCACTTT. The encoded protein is CASSPRQGSPYGYHF. The whole variable domain, filled in from reference TRBV7-2 and TRBJ1-6, reads GAGVSQSPSNKVTEKGKDVELRCDPISGHTALYWYRQSLGQGLEFLIYFQGNSAPDKSGLPSDRFSAERTGGSVSTLTIQRTQQEDSAVYLCASSPRQGSPYGYHFGNGTRLTVT.

The chain is built from TRBV7-9 and TRBJ2-5; D not resolved. Looked up from germline, CDR1 is SEHNR and CDR2 is FQNEAQ (reference sequence). V shed 1 base and J shed 13 bases, with 22 bases lying between them. The CDR3 is made up of 15 amino acids. In DNA, the CDR3 is TGTGCCAGCAGCTTAGATCGAAGTTCCTCTGGAAACACGTACTTC. Amino acid sequence: CASSLDRSSSGNTYF.

This clonotype was seen many times. This rearrangement joins TRBV12-3 or TRBV12-4 to TRBJ2-1, with TRBD1 as a possible D gene (5 bases). Deletions cut 6 bases from V and 3 bases from J, with 15 bases between. The CDR3 totals 15 residues. The CDR3 bases are TGTGCCAGCAGCCTAGACAGATTAGTCTACAATGAGCAGTTCTTC. Its translation is CASSLDRLVYNEQFF.

The chain carries TRBV24-1 and TRBJ2-5; D is unclear. Trimming removed 6 bases from V and 9 bases from J, with 19 bases in between. The germline V gene encodes CDR1 KGHDR and CDR2 SFDVKD. The CDR3 is 14 residues long. The CDR3 loop is CATSLSQPQGAQYF. The CDR3 DNA reads TGTGCCACCAGTTTATCACAGCCTCAAGGCGCCCAGTACTTC.

This clonotype came up a few times. The gene calls are TRBV20-1 and TRBJ2-3, with TRBD2 identical over 7 bases. Trimming took 0 bases from V and 3 from J; bases not matched to a gene: 0. Germline values: CDR1 DFQATT, CDR2 SNEGSKA (reference sequence). The CDR3 spans 13 residues. The CDR3 spells CSAREGGTDTQYF. Written as DNA, the CDR3 is TGCAGTGCTAGAGAGGGGGGGACAGATACGCAGTATTTT.

This clonotype was detected ten times or more. This chain connects TRBV7-9 to TRBJ1-1; D possibly corresponds to TRBD1 (6 bases). This CDR3 has 12 residues. The V gene lost 6 bases and the J gene lost 7 bases, with 12 bases spanning the gap. CDR1 and CDR2 from the germline V gene are SEHNR and FQNEAQ (reference sequence). This CDR3 is CASSTTGLEAFF. The DNA of the CDR3 is TGTGCCAGCAGTACCACAGGGCTTGAAGCTTTCTTT.

Ten or more counts support this clonotype. CDR3 amino acids: CASSSSGTYEQYF. DNA for the CDR3: TGCGCCAGCAGCTCTAGCGGAACCTACGAGCAGTACTTC. The rearrangement joins TRBV10-1 to TRBJ2-7; TRBD2 agrees at 7 bases. The CDR3 spans 13 residues. CDR1 is WNHNN, CDR2 SYGVQD, per germline (reference sequence). The junction had 4 bases not matched to a gene; V was cut back by 6 bases and J by 2 bases.

This chain uses TRBV20-1 with TRBJ2-3; D may be TRBD1 (8 bases). V lost 3 bases to trimming and J lost 4 bases, with 20 bases between them. There are 16 residues in the CDR3. Looked up from germline, CDR1 is DFQATT and CDR2 is SNEGSKA (reference sequence). The CDR3 here is CSASFTGGEGADTQYF. In nucleotides, the CDR3 is TGCAGTGCTAGTTTCACAGGGGGGGAAGGTGCAGATACGCAGTATTTT.

V gene TRBV20-1 combines with J gene TRBJ2-1, with a possible D match to TRBD2 (5 bases). Deletions cut 6 bases from V and 11 bases from J, with 20 bases between. The CDR3 loop spans 13 amino acids. Germline V gene lookup returns CDR1 DFQATT and CDR2 SNEGSKA (reference sequence). The CDR3 loop is CSATAATNEKQFF. As DNA, the CDR3 is TGCAGTGCAACAGCGGCAACTAATGAAAAGCAGTTCTTC.

Worth noting for this clonotype: The CDR3 ends on some other residue instead of the conserved phenylalanine or tryptophan, so this is likely a read error. The chain has TRBV30 and TRBJ1-1, with D uncertain. Trimming cost V 5 bases and J 1 base, with 11 bases left between them. The CDR3 is 13 amino acids. Germline lookup yields CDR1 GTSNPN and CDR2 SVGIG (reference sequence). This CDR3 is CAWAPSWNTEAFL. CDR3 nucleotides: TGTGCCTGGGCGCCGAGCTGGAACACTGAAGCTTTCCTT.

The V call is TRBV19, the J call TRBJ2-1, with TRBD1 matching 9 bases. V dropped 2 bases and J dropped 7; count of bases not matched to a gene: 3. The CDR3 loop spans 14 amino acids. The germline V gene has CDR1 LNHDA and CDR2 SQIVND (reference sequence). In nucleotides, the CDR3 is TGTGCCAGTAGTATATCGACAGGGGGGAATGAGCAGTTCTTC. This translates into CASSISTGGNEQFF. The variable domain in full, completed from reference TRBV19 and TRBJ2-1, reads DGGITQSPKYLFRKEGQNVTLSCEQNLNHDAMYWYRQDPGQGLRLIYYSQIVNDFQKGDIAEGYSVSREKKESFPLTVTSAQKNPTAFYLCASSISTGGNEQFFGPGTRLTVL.

The chain has TRBV29-1 and TRBJ2-1; 8 nucleotides align to TRBD2. The V segment lost 6 bases and the J segment 8 bases; nucleotides outside the gene matches: 12. CDR3 size: 14 residues. CDR1 and CDR2 from the germline V gene are SQVTM and ANQGSEA. The CDR3 DNA is TGCAGCGTCGACACCGGGACTAGGTTCGATGAGCAGTTCTTC. This sequence encodes CSVDTGTRFDEQFF.

Details on this clonotype: At one end the junction does not follow the germline gene, possibly because of a read error. V is TRBV7-2 and J is TRBJ1-2; no clear D gene. The CDR3 consists of 14 residues. Germline values: CDR1 SGHTA, CDR2 FQGNSA. The CDR3 region is CASSLPELGYGSIF. CDR3 DNA sequence: TGTGCCAGCAGCCTCCCAGAGCTAGGGTATGGCTCCATATTC.

A note on this clonotype: A read error may explain this, as a much larger clone is one base away. The V and J genes are TRBV3-2 and TRBJ2-7; the D call TRBD1 from the table was never checked on the DNA. TRBV3-2 counts as a pseudogene. The CDR3 is 15 amino acids. The CDR3 sequence: CASSKRDGNSYEQYF. As DNA, the CDR3 is TGTGCCAGCAGCAAACGGGACGGTAACTCCTACGAGCAGTACTTC.

This clonotype is a singleton in its sample. At one boundary the junction diverges from the germline segment, which might be a read error. The rearrangement joins TRBV19 to TRBJ1-5, with 8 bases aligning to TRBD1. The CDR3 is 15 residues long. Germline loops: CDR1 LNHDA, CDR2 SQIVND (reference sequence). Here the CDR3 DNA reads TGTGCCAGCAGTATAACCGGGACAGGAAATCAGCCCCTGCATTTT. It yields the protein CASSITGTGNQPLHF. Drawing the rest from reference TRBV19 and TRBJ1-5, the complete variable domain is DGGITQSPKYLFRKEGQNVTLSCEQNLNHDAMYWYRQDPGQGLRLIYYSQIVNDFQKGDIAEGYSVSREKKESFPLTVTSAQKNPTAFYLCASSITGTGNQPLHFGDGTRLSIL.